The rows below give T cell receptor beta chains drawn from one sample of a study of T cell changes during pregnancy in multiple sclerosis. TCRdb keeps only in-frame clones here, not all; method: immunoSEQ multiplex PCR. The table shows around 85,000 clones, with 91% occurring only once. This sample comprised PBMCs, obtained in the first trimester of pregnancy. These receptor sequences come from a female donor in good health, serving as a control in a pregnancy study. Some clones in this sample may be carry-over from other donors' samples. CDR3s include the opening cysteine and the closing phenylalanine or tryptophan. D genes are given only for firm matches. Where a row states a size, it is once, few, many or the class of an expanded clone; other rows omit it.

TRBJ2-1,TRBV5-4,TRBD2,once,TGTGCCAGCAGATTCGGCGGGGGGCCTTACAATGAGCAGTTCTTC,CASRFGGGPYNEQFF
TRBJ2-5,TRBV5-4,TRBD2,.,TGTGCCAGCAGTCCAGCGGGGGGGCCGCAGGGGACCCAGTACTTC,CASSPAGGPQGTQYF
TRBJ2-6,TRBV27,.,.,TGTGCCACCGGAAGCCCCCTTAGACAGGCTGGGGCCAACGTCCTGACTTTC,CATGSPLRQAGANVLTF
TRBJ2-5,TRBV27,TRBD2,.,TGTGCCAGCAGTTCCTACGGGACTAGCGGGGGCCAGACCTTAGAGACCCAGTACTTC,CASSSYGTSGGQTLETQYF
TRBJ1-1,TRBV7-9,.,.,TGTGCCAGCAGCTTAGTTACGGGACTTCTGAACACTGAAGCTTTCTTT,CASSLVTGLLNTEAFF
TRBJ2-1,TRBV4-3,TRBD2,many,TGCGCCAGCAGCTATCTAGCGGATAAGGCCAATGAGCAGTTCTTC,CASSYLADKANEQFF
TRBJ2-5,TRBV7-6,TRBD1,.,TGTGCCAGCAGCCCATCGACAGGGGAGACCCAGTACTTC,CASSPSTGETQYF
TRBJ1-1,TRBV5-1,.,.,TGCGCCAGCAGCTTGGCGCAGGGCTCTTTCACGAACACTGAAGCTTTCTTT,CASSLAQGSFTNTEAFF
TRBJ2-7,TRBV11-2,TRBD2,.,TGTGCCAGCAGCCCTACTGGGACTAGCAACTACGAGCAGTACTTC,CASSPTGTSNYEQYF
TRBJ2-7,TRBV6-5,.,.,TGTGCCAGTGGAGGCTACAGAGCCTACGAGCAGTACTTC,CASGGYRAYEQYF
TRBJ1-5,TRBV5-8,.,once,TGTGCCAGCAGCTTCACAGTGAATCAGCCCCAGCATTTT,CASSFTVNQPQHF
TRBJ2-2,TRBV5-1,TRBD2,once,TGCGCCAGCAGCATACCGGGGGGGCAGGTCGGGGAGCTGTTTTTT,CASSIPGGQVGELFF
TRBJ2-5,TRBV15,.,.,TGTGCCACCAGCAGGCGGAGGGTTGAGACCCAGTACTTC,CATSRRRVETQYF
TRBJ2-2,TRBV4-1,.,.,TGCGCCAGCAGCCGAAGCGGTAACACCGGGGAGCTGTTTTTT,CASSRSGNTGELFF
TRBJ2-7,TRBV11-3,TRBD2,once,TGTGCCAGCAGCTCTAGCGGGGGTGGGTACGAGCAGTACTTC,CASSSSGGGYEQYF
TRBJ2-4,TRBV7-9,TRBD2,.,TGTGCCACTACCCTAGCGGGAGGGCCAGCCAAAAACATTCAGTACTTC,CATTLAGGPAKNIQYF
TRBJ2-7,TRBV7-6,.,.,TGTGCCAGCAGCTTAGTAGGTGGTAGCGGCCCCTACGAGCAGTACTTC,CASSLVGGSGPYEQYF
TRBJ1-2,TRBV5-6,TRBD1,.,TGTGCCAGCAGCTCCACTAGGACAGGGGGCCGAGGCTACACCTTC,CASSSTRTGGRGYTF
TRBJ2-7,TRBV15,.,once,TGTGCCACCAGCAGAGATTCGACAACAGACCTGGAGCAGTACTTC,CATSRDSTTDLEQYF
TRBJ2-7,TRBV5-4,.,.,TGTGCCAGCAGCTTATTAGTCGAGGGATCCTACGAGCAGTACTTC,CASSLLVEGSYEQYF
TRBJ2-6,TRBV28,TRBD1,.,TGTGCCAGCAGTTTGTGGACAGGGGAGAGCTCTGGGGCCAACGTCCTGACTTTC,CASSLWTGESSGANVLTF
TRBJ1-6,TRBV5-6,.,.,TGTGCCAGCAGCTTGGCGGGAGGGGGAAATTCACCCCTCCACTTT,CASSLAGGGNSPLHF
TRBJ2-5,TRBV6-1,TRBD2,.,TGTGCCAGCAGTGAAACCCTAGCGGTCCAAGAGACCCAGTACTTC,CASSETLAVQETQYF
TRBJ1-1,TRBV4-1,TRBD1,.,TGCGCCAGCAGCCACTCAGGGGGAGATGAAGCTTTCTTT,CASSHSGGDEAFF
TRBJ2-5,TRBV18,.,.,TGTGCCAGCTCACCACCCCAGCGGATACAAGAGACCCAGTACTTC,CASSPPQRIQETQYF
TRBJ2-7,TRBV14,TRBD1,.,TGTGCCAGCAGCCAACGGACAGGATCCTACGAGCAGTACTTC,CASSQRTGSYEQYF
TRBJ2-1,TRBV9,TRBD2,.,TGTGCCAGCAGCGTGAGACTAGCGGGAGGCCCTGGGAATGAGCAGTTCTTC,CASSVRLAGGPGNEQFF
TRBJ2-2,TRBV11-3,TRBD1,.,TGTGCCAGCAGCCCACTCCCGGACAGGGGATACACCGGGGAGCTGTTTTTT,CASSPLPDRGYTGELFF
TRBJ2-5,TRBV27,TRBD2,.,TGTGCCAGCAGTCTGGGACTACCCCAAGAGACCCAGTACTTC,CASSLGLPQETQYF
TRBJ2-7,TRBV4-2,TRBD2,.,TGTGCCAGCAGCCAAGAGGGGGTAGCGGGAGAGGTTGGCGAGCAGTACTTC,CASSQEGVAGEVGEQYF
TRBJ2-3,TRBV11-1,TRBD2,.,TGTGCCAGCACCATTAGCGGGAGGTGGACAGATACGCAGTATTTT,CASTISGRWTDTQYF
TRBJ1-4,TRBV25-1,.,.,TGTGCCAGCAGTGAAACGTGGGGGGTGGATGAAAAACTGTTTTTT,CASSETWGVDEKLFF
TRBJ2-3,TRBV6-1,.,.,TGTGCCAGCAGAGAACCCCAGGGAGGGCAGTATTTT,CASREPQGGQYF
TRBJ1-5,TRBV28,TRBD1,.,TGTGCCAGCAGTTTCGGACAGGGGCAGCCCCAGCATTTT,CASSFGQGQPQHF
TRBJ2-7,TRBV28,.,.,TGTGCCAGCAGCGTTATCCTAGCCAAGTCGGGGGAGCAGTACTTC,CASSVILAKSGEQYF
TRBJ1-4,TRBV29-1,TRBD1,.,TGCAGCGCCACCTCAGGGGGAGATGAAAAACTGTTTTTT,CSATSGGDEKLFF
TRBJ2-7,TRBV28,TRBD2,.,TGTGCCAGCAGTTTACTAGCGGGGACTACCTCCTACGAGCAGTACTTC,CASSLLAGTTSYEQYF
TRBJ2-1,TRBV7-3,TRBD1,.,TGTGCCAGCAGCCTCCGACAGGGAATCCCCTACAATGAGCAGTTCTTC,CASSLRQGIPYNEQFF
TRBJ1-5,TRBV27,TRBD1,.,TGTGCCAGCAGGTCTCACAGGGGAGATCAGCCCCAGCATTTT,CASRSHRGDQPQHF
TRBJ2-7,TRBV7-8,.,once,TGTGCCAGCGCCCTGGAGGCAGGCCGAACCTACGAGCAGTACTTC,CASALEAGRTYEQYF
TRBJ2-2,TRBV27,.,.,TGTGCCAGCAGTTTATCCCCGGTTGGAGGGGGGGTCACCGGGGAGCTGTTTTTT,CASSLSPVGGGVTGELFF
TRBJ2-5,TRBV2,.,.,TGTGCCAGCAGTGAACGGGGTGGGTCGGAGACCCAGTACTTC,CASSERGGSETQYF
TRBJ1-6,TRBV5-1,TRBD1,.,TGCGCCAGCAGCTTAGGTGGACAGGGGAGTTCACCCCTCCACTTT,CASSLGGQGSSPLHF
TRBJ1-2,TRBV10-3,.,.,TGTGCCATCAGTGTGGCAGAGACTTATGGCTACACCTTC,CAISVAETYGYTF
TRBJ1-6,TRBV4-3,TRBD1,few,TGCGCCAGCAGCCACGGAATGGGACAGGGTCGGGGCTCACCCCTCCACTTT,CASSHGMGQGRGSPLHF
TRBJ2-2,TRBV28,.,.,TGTGCCAGCAGTCATACAGGGCCGGGCACCGGGGAGCTGTTTTTT,CASSHTGPGTGELFF
TRBJ2-5,TRBV28,TRBD2,.,TGTGCCAGCAGTTCCCACCCATTAGCGGGAGACCAAGAGACCCAGTACTTC,CASSSHPLAGDQETQYF
TRBJ2-1,TRBV28,TRBD2,.,TGTGCCAGCAGTTCCCCAGGACTAGCGGCCTACAATGAGCAGTTCTTC,CASSSPGLAAYNEQFF
TRBJ2-2,TRBV27,TRBD1,many,TGTGCCAGCAGTTTGAGGACAGGGGGCGCGAGTATCACCGGGGAGCTGTTTTTT,CASSLRTGGASITGELFF
TRBJ1-2,TRBV29-1,TRBD1,.,TGCAGCTTTACGACAGGGGACCGTGGCTACACCTTC,CSFTTGDRGYTF
TRBJ2-2,TRBV19,TRBD1,.,TGTGCCAGTAATACAGGGGGTGACACCGGGGAGCTGTTTTTT,CASNTGGDTGELFF